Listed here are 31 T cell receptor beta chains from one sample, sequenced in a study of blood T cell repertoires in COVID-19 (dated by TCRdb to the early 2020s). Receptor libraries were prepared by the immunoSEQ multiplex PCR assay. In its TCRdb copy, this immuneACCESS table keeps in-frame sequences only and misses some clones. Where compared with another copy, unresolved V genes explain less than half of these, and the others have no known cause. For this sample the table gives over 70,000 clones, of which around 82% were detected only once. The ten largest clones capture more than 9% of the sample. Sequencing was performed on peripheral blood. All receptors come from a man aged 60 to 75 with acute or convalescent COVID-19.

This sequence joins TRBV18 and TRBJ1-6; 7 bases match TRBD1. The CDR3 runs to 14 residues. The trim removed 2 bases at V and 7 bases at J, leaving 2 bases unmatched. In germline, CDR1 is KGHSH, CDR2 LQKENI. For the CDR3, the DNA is TGTGCCAGCTCACCAGGGACAGAGAATTCACCCCTCCACTTT. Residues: CASSPGTENSPLHF.

DNA of the CDR3: TGTGCCAGCAGCTTAATCAGGGAAAATGAGCAGTTCTTC. Translation: CASSLIRENEQFF. The V call is TRBV11-3, the J call TRBJ2-1; D is possibly TRBD1 (5 bases). Trimming shortened V by 2 bases and J by 7 bases, and 9 bases separated the two germline ends. CDR3 length: 13 amino acids. Germline CDR1 SGHNT, CDR2 YENEEA.

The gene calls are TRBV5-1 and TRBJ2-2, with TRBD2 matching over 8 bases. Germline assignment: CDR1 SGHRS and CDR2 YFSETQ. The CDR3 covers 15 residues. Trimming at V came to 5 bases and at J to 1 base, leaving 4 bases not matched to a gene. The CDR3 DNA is TGCGCCAGCAGGGCGGGGGGACTGAACACCGGGGAGCTGTTTTTT. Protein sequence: CASRAGGLNTGELFF.

In DNA form, the CDR3 reads TGCGCCAGCAGCCAAGGATCGGCAGGGAACTATGGCTACACCTTC. Amino acid sequence: CASSQGSAGNYGYTF. The rearrangement links TRBV4-3 to TRBJ1-2, with D tentatively TRBD1 (5 bases). Germline V gives CDR1 LGHNA, CDR2 YSLEER. The V end was cut by 1 base, the J end by 2 bases, with 11 bases between. The CDR3 loop spans 15 amino acids.

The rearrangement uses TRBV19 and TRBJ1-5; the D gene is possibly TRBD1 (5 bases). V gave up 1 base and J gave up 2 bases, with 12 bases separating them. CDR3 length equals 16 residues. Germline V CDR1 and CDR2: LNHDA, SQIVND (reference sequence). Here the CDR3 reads CASSIASGGGNQPQHF. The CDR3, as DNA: TGTGCCAGTAGTATAGCGTCCGGGGGAGGCAATCAGCCCCAGCATTTT.

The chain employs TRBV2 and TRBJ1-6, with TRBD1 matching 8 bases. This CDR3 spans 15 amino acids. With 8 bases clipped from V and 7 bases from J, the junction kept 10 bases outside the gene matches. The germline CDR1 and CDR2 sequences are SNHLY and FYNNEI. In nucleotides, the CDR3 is TGTGCCAGCTTCGGCAGGGGGCTTTTGAATTCACCCCTCCACTTT. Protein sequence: CASFGRGLLNSPLHF.

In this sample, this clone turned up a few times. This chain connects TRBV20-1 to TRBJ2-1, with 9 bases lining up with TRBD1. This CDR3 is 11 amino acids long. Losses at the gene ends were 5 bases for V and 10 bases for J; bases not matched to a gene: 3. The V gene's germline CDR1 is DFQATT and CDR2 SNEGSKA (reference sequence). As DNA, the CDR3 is TGCAGTGCTGGGGGACAGGGAGAGCAGTTCTTC. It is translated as CSAGGQGEQFF.

CDR3 region: CASRTPSANEKLFF. DNA for the CDR3: TGTGCCAGCAGGACCCCGAGCGCTAATGAAAAACTGTTTTTT. V and J are TRBV28 and TRBJ1-4, with D unresolved. The CDR3 extends over 14 amino acids. Germline V gives CDR1 MDHEN, CDR2 SYDVKM. The V and J ends lost 6 bases and 3 bases respectively, with 11 bases between them.

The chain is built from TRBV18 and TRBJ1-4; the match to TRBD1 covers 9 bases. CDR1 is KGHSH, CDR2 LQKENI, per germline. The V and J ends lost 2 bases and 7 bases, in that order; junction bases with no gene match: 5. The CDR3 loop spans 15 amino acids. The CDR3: CASSPGSGQGEKLFF. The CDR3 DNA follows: TGTGCCAGCTCACCAGGCTCGGGACAGGGTGAAAAACTGTTTTTT.

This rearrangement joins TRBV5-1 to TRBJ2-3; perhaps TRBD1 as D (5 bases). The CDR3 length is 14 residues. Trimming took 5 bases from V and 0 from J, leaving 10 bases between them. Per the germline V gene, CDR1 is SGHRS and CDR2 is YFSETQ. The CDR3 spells CASRDSSSTDTQYF. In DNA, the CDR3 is TGCGCCAGCAGAGACAGTTCTAGCACAGATACGCAGTATTTT.

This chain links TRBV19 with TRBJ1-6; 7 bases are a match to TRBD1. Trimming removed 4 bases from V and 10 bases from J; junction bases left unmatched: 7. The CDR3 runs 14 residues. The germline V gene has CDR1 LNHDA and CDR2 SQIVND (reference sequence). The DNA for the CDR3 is TGTGCCAGTAGTACCGACATAGGGGGCTCACCCCTCCACTTT. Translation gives CASSTDIGGSPLHF.

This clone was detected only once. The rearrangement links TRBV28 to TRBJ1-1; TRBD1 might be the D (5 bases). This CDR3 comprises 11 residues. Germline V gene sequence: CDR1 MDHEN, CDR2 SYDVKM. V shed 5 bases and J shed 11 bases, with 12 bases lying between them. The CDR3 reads CASSIQGLAFF. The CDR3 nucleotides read TGTGCCAGCAGTATCCAGGGTTTGGCTTTCTTT.

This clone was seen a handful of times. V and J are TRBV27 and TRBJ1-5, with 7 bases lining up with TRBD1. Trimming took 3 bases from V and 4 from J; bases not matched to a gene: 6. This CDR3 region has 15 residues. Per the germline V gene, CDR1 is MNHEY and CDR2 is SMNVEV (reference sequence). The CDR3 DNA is TGTGCCAGCAGTTTCACAGGGGTACTTAATCAGCCCCAGCATTTT. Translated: CASSFTGVLNQPQHF.

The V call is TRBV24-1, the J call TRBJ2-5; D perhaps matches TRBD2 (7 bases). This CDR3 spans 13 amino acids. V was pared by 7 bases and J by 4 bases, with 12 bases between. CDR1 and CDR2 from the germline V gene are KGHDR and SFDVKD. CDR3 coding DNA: TGTGCCACCAGCCTCGGGGGGCGAGAGACCCAGTACTTC. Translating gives CATSLGGRETQYF.

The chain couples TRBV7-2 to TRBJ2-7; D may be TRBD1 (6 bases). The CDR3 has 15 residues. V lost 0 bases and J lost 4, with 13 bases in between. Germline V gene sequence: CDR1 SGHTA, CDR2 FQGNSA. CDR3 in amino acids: CASSLAPGEGYEQYF. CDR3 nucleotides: TGTGCCAGCAGCTTAGCGCCAGGGGAAGGTTACGAGCAGTACTTC.

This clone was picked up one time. The CDR3, as DNA: TGTGCCAGCAGTCACTCATTAGGGGGCGAGGAGACCCAGTACTTC. It encodes CASSHSLGGEETQYF. V is TRBV9 and J is TRBJ2-5, with 7 bases aligning to TRBD1. The CDR3 runs to 15 residues. CDR1 is SGDLS, CDR2 YYNGEE, per germline. The V segment lost 5 bases and the J segment 5 bases; nucleotides outside the gene matches: 12.

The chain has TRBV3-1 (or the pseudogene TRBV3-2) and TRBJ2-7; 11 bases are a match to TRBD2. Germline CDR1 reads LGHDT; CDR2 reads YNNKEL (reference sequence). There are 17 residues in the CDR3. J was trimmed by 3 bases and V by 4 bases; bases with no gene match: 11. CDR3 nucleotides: TGTGCCAGCAGCCGAGATACGGGACTAGCGGTGGGCTACGAGCAGTACTTC. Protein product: CASSRDTGLAVGYEQYF.

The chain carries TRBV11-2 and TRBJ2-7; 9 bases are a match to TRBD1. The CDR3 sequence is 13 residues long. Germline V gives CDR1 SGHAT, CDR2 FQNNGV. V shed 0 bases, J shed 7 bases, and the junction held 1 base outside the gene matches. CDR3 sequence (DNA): TGTGCCAGCAGCTTAGAAGACAGGGGGGAGCAGTACTTC. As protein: CASSLEDRGEQYF.

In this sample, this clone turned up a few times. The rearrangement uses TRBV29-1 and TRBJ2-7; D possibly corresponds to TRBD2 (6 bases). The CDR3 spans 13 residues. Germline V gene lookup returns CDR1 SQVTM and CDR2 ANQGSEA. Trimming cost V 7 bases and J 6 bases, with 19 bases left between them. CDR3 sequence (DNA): TGCAGCGCTAGGAGGGAAACGACTAGCGAGCAGTACTTC. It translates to CSARRETTSEQYF.

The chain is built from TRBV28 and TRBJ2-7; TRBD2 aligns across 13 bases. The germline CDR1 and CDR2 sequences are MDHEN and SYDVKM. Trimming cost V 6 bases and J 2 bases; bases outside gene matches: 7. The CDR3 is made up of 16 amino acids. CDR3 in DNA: TGTGCCAGCAGGACCGCCGGGACTAGCGGGACCTACGAGCAGTACTTC. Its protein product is CASRTAGTSGTYEQYF.

The CDR3 is CARSLGASAVGCTIYF. DNA for the CDR3: TGTGCCAGAAGCCTTGGTGCGTCCGCGGTTGGTTGCACCATATATTTT. This chain links TRBV5-3 with TRBJ1-3; unclear D gene. TRBV5-3 is filed as an ORF, its function uncertain. Trimming cost V 4 bases and J 9 bases, with 23 bases left between them. The CDR3 covers 16 residues.

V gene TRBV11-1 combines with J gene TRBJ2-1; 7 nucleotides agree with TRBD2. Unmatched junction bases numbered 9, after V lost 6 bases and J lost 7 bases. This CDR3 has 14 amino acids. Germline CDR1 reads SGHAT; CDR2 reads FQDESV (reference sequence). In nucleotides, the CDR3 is TGTGCCAGCAGTCGAGCGGGATCACGAAATGAGCAGTTCTTC. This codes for CASSRAGSRNEQFF.

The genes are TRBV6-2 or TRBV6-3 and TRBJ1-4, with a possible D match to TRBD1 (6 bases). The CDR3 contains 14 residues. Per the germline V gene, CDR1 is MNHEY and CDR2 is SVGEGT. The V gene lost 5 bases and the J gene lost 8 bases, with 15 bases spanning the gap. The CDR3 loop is CASSTTGREEKLFF. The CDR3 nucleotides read TGTGCCAGCAGTACTACAGGGAGAGAAGAAAAACTGTTTTTT.

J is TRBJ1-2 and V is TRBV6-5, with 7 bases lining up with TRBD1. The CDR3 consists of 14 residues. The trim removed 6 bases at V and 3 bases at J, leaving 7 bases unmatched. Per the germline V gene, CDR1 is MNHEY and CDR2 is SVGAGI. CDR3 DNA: TGTGCCAGCAGGAGGGGGCCCCGGGACTATGGCTACACCTTC. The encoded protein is CASRRGPRDYGYTF.

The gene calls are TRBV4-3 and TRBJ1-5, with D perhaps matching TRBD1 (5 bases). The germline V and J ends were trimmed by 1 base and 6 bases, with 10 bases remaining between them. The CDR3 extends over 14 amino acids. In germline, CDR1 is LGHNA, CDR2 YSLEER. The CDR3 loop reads CASSQGRGGQPQHF. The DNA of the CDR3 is TGCGCCAGCAGCCAAGGACGGGGGGGTCAGCCCCAGCATTTT.

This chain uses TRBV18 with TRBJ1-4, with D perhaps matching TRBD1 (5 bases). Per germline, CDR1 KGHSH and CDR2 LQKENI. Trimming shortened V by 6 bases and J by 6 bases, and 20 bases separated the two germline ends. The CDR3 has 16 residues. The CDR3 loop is CASSGSGVQLDEKLFF. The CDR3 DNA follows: TGTGCCAGCTCCGGGTCGGGGGTCCAACTGGATGAAAAACTGTTTTTT.

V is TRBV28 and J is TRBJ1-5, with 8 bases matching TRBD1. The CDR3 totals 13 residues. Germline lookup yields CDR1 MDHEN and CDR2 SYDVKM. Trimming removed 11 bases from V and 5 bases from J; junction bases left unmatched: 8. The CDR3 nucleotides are TGTGCCGTCGACAGGGGTGACGATCAGCCCCAGCATTTT. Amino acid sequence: CAVDRGDDQPQHF.

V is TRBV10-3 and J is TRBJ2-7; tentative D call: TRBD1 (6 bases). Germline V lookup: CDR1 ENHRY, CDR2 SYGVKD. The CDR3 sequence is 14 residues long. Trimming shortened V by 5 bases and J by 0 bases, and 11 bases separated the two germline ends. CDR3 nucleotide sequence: TGTGCCATCAGTCAACAACAGGGCTCCTACGAGCAGTACTTC. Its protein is CAISQQQGSYEQYF.

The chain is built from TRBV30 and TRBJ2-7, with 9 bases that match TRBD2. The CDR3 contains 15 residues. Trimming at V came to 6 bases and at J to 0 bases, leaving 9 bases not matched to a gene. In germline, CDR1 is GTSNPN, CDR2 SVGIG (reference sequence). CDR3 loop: CACLIAGAGSYEQYF. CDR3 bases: TGTGCCTGCCTTATAGCGGGGGCTGGCTCCTACGAGCAGTACTTC.

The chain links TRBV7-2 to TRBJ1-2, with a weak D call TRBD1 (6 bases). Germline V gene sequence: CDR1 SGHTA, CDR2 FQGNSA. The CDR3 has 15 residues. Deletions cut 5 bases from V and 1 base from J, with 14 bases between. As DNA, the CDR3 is TGTGCCAGCAGCCCCAGAGGGGGGGATAACTATGGCTACACCTTC. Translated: CASSPRGGDNYGYTF.

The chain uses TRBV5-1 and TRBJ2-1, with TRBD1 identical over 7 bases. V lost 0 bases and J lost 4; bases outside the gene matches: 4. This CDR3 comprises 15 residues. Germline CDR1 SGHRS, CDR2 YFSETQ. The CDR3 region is CASSLDPGGYNEQFF. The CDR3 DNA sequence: TGCGCCAGCAGCTTGGACCCAGGGGGTTACAATGAGCAGTTCTTC.